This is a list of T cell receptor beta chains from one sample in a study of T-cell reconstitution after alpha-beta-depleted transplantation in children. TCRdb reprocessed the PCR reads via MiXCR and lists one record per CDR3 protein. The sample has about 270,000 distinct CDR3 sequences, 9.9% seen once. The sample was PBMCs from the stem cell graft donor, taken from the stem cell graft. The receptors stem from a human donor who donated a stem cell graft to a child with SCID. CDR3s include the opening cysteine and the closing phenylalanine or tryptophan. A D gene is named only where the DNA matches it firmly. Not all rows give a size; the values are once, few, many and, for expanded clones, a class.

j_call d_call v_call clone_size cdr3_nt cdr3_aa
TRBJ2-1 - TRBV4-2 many TGTGCCAGCAGCCAAGAACCGGGTCTGAATGAGCAGTTCTTC CASSQEPGLNEQFF
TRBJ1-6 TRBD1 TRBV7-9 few TGTGCCAGCAGCACCACAGGGGGTAGTTCACCCCTCCACTTT CASSTTGGSSPLHF
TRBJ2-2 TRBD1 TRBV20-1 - TGCTGTGCTAGACAGGGGACCGGGGAGCTGTTTTTT CCARQGTGELFF
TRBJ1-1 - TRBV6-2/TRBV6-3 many TGTGCCAGCAGTTATGAGGATGACACTGAAGCTTTCTTT CASSYEDDTEAFF
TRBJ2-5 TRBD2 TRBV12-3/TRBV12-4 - TGTGCCAGCACAATAGCGGGTTGGGGAGAGACCCAGTACTTC CASTIAGWGETQYF
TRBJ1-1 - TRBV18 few TGTGCCAGCTCACCACCGGGGAACACTGAAGCTTTCTTT CASSPPGNTEAFF
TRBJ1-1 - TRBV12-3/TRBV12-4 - TGTGCCAGCAGCCGGCTTGTTTGGGGGATGAACACTGAAGCTTTCTTT CASSRLVWGMNTEAFF
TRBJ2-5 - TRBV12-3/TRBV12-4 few TGTGCCAGCAGGTCCGATTTAGAGACCCAGTACTTC CASRSDLETQYF
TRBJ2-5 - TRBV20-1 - TGCAGTGCTAGAATGGGGACCCAAGAGACCCAGTACTTC CSARMGTQETQYF
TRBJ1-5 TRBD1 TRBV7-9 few TGTGCCAGCAGCCCGACAGGGGATAGCAATCAGCCCCAGCATTTT CASSPTGDSNQPQHF
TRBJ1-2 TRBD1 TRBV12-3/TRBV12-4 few TGTGCCAGCGTCGAGACAGGGTTTATCAATGGCTACACCTTC CASVETGFINGYTF
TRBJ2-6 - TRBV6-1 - TGTGCCAGCAGTGAAACGGCGGCTTCTGGGGCCAACGTCCTGACTTTC CASSETAASGANVLTF
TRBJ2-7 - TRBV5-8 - TGTGCCAGCAGCTTGGCCGGCACGGACCCTAAGGAGCAGTACTTC CASSLAGTDPKEQYF
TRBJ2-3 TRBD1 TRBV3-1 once TGTGCCACGAGGGGGACAGGGGGCCATATTCCAATCACAGATACGCAGTATTTT CATRGTGGHIPITDTQYF
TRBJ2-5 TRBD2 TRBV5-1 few TGCGCCAGCAGCCAGGATCCCGGACTAGCGGGGGGCCTGTACTTC CASSQDPGLAGGLYF
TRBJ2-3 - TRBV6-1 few TGTGCCAGCTCCCTGGGTAGTGGTAGGGGCACAGATACGCAGTATTTT CASSLGSGRGTDTQYF
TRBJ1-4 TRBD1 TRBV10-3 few TGTGCCATAGGACCGGGACAGCATGAAAAACTGTTTTTT CAIGPGQHEKLFF
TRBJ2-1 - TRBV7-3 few TGTGCCAGCAGCGTCCGGTGGATTGGGGGAAATGAGCAGTTCTTC CASSVRWIGGNEQFF
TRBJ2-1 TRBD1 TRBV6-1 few TGTGCCACTGGGAGGGACAGGGGAGGTTATGAGCAGTTCTTC CATGRDRGGYEQFF
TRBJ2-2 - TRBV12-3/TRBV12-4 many TGTGCCAGCAGTTTTCTGGCGGGGGCCTACACCGGGGAGCTGTTTTTT CASSFLAGAYTGELFF
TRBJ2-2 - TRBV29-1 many TGCAGCGTTGAATTAGGCGGAAACACCGGGGAGCTGTTTTTT CSVELGGNTGELFF
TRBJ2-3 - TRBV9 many TGTGCCAGCAGCGTAGCGGGAAGCACAGATACGCAGTATTTT CASSVAGSTDTQYF
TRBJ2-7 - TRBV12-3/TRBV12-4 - TGTGCCAGCCGGAAGGTGTGTTCGGACGAGCAGTACTTC CASRKVCSDEQYF
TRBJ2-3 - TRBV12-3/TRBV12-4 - TGTGCCAGCACCCCTTCGGCGGGGGCGAGAACAGATACGCAGTATTTT CASTPSAGARTDTQYF
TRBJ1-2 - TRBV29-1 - TGCAGCGCCTACCGGACGGGAGAAGGCTATGGCTACACCTTC CSAYRTGEGYGYTF
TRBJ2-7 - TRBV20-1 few TGCAGTGCTAGCTCCGGGACACCTCCTTACGAGCAGTACTTC CSASSGTPPYEQYF
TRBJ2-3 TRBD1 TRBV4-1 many TGCGCCAGCAGCCGCGGGGACAGGGTGGCAGATACGCAGTATTTT CASSRGDRVADTQYF
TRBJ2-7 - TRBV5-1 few TGCGCCAGCAGCAGGGATGGGGGGACAGTTACAGGCGAGCAGTACTTC CASSRDGGTVTGEQYF
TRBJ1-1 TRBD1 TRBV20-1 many TGCAGTGCTAGAGACGTACAGGGGTATAACACTGAAGCTTTCTTT CSARDVQGYNTEAFF
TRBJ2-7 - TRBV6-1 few TGTGCCAGCTCTAGACTCCTGGGCGTATCCTACGAGCAGTACTTC CASSRLLGVSYEQYF
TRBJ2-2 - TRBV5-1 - TGCGCCAGCAGCTTAGACAGCCCGAACACCGGGGAGCTGTTTTTT CASSLDSPNTGELFF
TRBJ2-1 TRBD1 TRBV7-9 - TGTGCCAACCAACCTCCGGGACAGGGGGCCTCCAATGAGCAGTTCTTC CANQPPGQGASNEQFF
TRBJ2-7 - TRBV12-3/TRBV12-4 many TGTGCCAGCAGTTTAGCCCAATCCTACGAGCAGTACTTC CASSLAQSYEQYF
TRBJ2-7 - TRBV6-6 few TGTGCCAGCAGTTACTCGGGACCCGGCGAGCAGTACTTC CASSYSGPGEQYF
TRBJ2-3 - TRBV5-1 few TGCGCCAGCAGCCCTAATTGGGGGAGCACAGATACGCAGTATTTT CASSPNWGSTDTQYF
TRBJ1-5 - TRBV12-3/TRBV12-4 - TGTGCCAGCAGTAGTTTTCGACACCCTAAGGCCAATCAGCCCCAGCATTTT CASSSFRHPKANQPQHF
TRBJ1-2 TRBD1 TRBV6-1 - TGTGCCAGCAGTGAGGGACAGGGCGACTATGGCTACACCTTC CASSEGQGDYGYTF